Below are 23 T cell receptor beta chains sequenced from a single sample in a study of blood T cell repertoires in COVID-19. The method was immunoSEQ multiplex PCR; TCRdb's version includes in-frame clones alone and lacks a portion of them. The table lists 180,000 or so clones, around 91% of them singletons. The specimen was PBMCs or T cells enriched from blood (not recorded which). Receptors originate from a woman between 18 and 30 years old who had recovered from COVID-19.

The V gene is TRBV28, the J gene TRBJ1-2, with D uncertain. Germline V CDR1 and CDR2: MDHEN, SYDVKM. V was clipped by 6 bases and J by 4 bases, with 21 bases between them. The CDR3 has 16 amino acids. In DNA form, the CDR3 reads TGTGCCAGCAGCCGGGCTGGTCGGGCGGGTGGCTATGGCTACACCTTC. Translated: CASSRAGRAGGYGYTF.

This rearrangement joins TRBV5-1 to TRBJ2-2; TRBD1 matches at 7 bases. After removal of 0 bases from V and 4 bases from J, the junction contained 6 bases not matched to a gene. Looked up from germline, CDR1 is SGHRS and CDR2 is YFSETQ. This CDR3 comprises 16 residues. The CDR3 sequence is CASSLGQGVGTGELFF. CDR3 coding DNA: TGCGCCAGCAGCTTGGGTCAGGGGGTCGGCACCGGGGAGCTGTTTTTT.

V usage is TRBV11-2 and J usage is TRBJ2-6; D not resolved. Germline V gene sequence: CDR1 SGHAT, CDR2 FQNNGV. The germline V and J ends were trimmed by 7 bases and 3 bases, with 25 bases remaining between them. This CDR3 has 19 residues. CDR3 in DNA: TGTGCCAGCACCCTCATGGTGCTGCCTCCTTCGGGTGGGGCCAACGTCCTGACTTTC. The encoded protein is CASTLMVLPPSGGANVLTF. The variable domain in full, with the rest retrieved from reference TRBV11-2 and TRBJ2-6, is EAGVAQSPRYKIIEKRQSVAFWCNPISGHATLYWYQQILGQGPKLLIQFQNNGVVDDSQLPKDRFSAERLKGVDSTLKIQPAKLEDSAVYLCASTLMVLPPSGGANVLTFGAGSRLTVL.

This chain uses TRBV2 with TRBJ2-3, with D tentatively TRBD2 (6 bases). This CDR3 has 16 amino acids. V was cut by 4 bases and J by 2 bases, with 16 bases left in between. The V gene's germline CDR1 is SNHLY and CDR2 FYNNEI. In DNA, the CDR3 is TGTGCCAGCAGTGGAGGGCGGACTACTCTCACAGATACGCAGTATTTT. Protein product: CASSGGRTTLTDTQYF. Drawing the rest from reference TRBV2 and TRBJ2-3, the complete variable domain is EPEVTQTPSHQVTQMGQEVILRCVPISNHLYFYWYRQILGQKVEFLVSFYNNEISEKSEIFDDQFSVERPDGSNFTLKIRSTKLEDSAMYFCASSGGRTTLTDTQYFGPGTRLTVL.

The chain carries TRBV12-3 or TRBV12-4 and TRBJ1-1; D gene unclear. Trimming pared 1 base from V and 7 bases from J, leaving 4 bases between. The CDR3 loop spans 11 amino acids. The CDR3 sequence: CASSLGGEAFF. In nucleotides, the CDR3 is TGTGCCAGCAGTTTAGGAGGTGAAGCTTTCTTT.

The chain joins TRBV28 to TRBJ1-5; D gene ambiguous. Germline loops: CDR1 MDHEN, CDR2 SYDVKM. The V end lost 1 base, the J end lost 2 bases, and 6 bases lay between the germline ends. This CDR3 has 14 amino acids. The CDR3 DNA sequence: TGTGCCAGCAGTTTATCTATCCGCAATCAGCCCCAGCATTTT. This encodes CASSLSIRNQPQHF.

The chain is built from TRBV27 and TRBJ2-1; D remains ambiguous. V was clipped by 4 bases and J by 10 bases, with 11 bases between them. The CDR3 sequence is 12 residues long. From germline, CDR1 is MNHEY and CDR2 SMNVEV (reference sequence). CDR3 amino acids: CASSSPLREQFF. DNA for the CDR3: TGTGCCAGCAGTTCGCCCCTCAGGGAGCAGTTCTTC.

This chain joins TRBV11-1 and TRBJ2-7; TRBD2 matches at 10 bases. There are 14 residues in the CDR3. With 5 bases clipped from V and 4 bases from J, the junction kept 5 bases outside the gene matches. From germline, CDR1 is SGHAT and CDR2 FQDESV (reference sequence). The CDR3 DNA follows: TGTGCCAGCAGCCCCGGACTAGCGGAATACGAGCAGTACTTC. Translation: CASSPGLAEYEQYF.

This chain joins TRBV5-1 and TRBJ1-1; TRBD1 aligns across 7 bases. Germline CDR1 reads SGHRS; CDR2 reads YFSETQ. The CDR3 is 15 amino acids. Losses at the gene ends were 4 bases for V and 0 bases for J; bases not matched to a gene: 6. Here the CDR3 reads CASSHSTGMNTEAFF. CDR3 coding DNA: TGCGCCAGCAGCCATTCGACAGGGATGAACACTGAAGCTTTCTTT. The full variable domain, completed using reference TRBV5-1 and TRBJ1-1, is KAGVTQTPRYLIKTRGQQVTLSCSPISGHRSVSWYQQTPGQGLQFLFEYFSETQRNKGNFPGRFSGRQFSNSRSEMNVSTLELGDSALYLCASSHSTGMNTEAFFGQGTRLTVV.

With regard to this clone: This CDR3 is also generated by other DNA sequences in the sample. The genes are TRBV29-1 and TRBJ1-1; 10 nucleotides agree with TRBD1. J gave up 5 bases and V 7 bases, and 4 bases lay outside the gene matches. This CDR3 comprises 12 residues. Germline V gene lookup returns CDR1 SQVTM and CDR2 ANQGSEA. CDR3 sequence: CSAGQGETEAFF. CDR3 coding DNA: TGCAGCGCCGGACAGGGGGAAACTGAAGCTTTCTTT.

V usage is TRBV2 and J usage is TRBJ1-2; 7 bases match TRBD1. V lost 9 bases to trimming and J lost 5 bases; unmatched junction nucleotides: 6. The CDR3 runs to 12 residues. Looked up from germline, CDR1 is SNHLY and CDR2 is FYNNEI. The DNA of the CDR3 is TGTGCCAGTGGGATACAGGGGTATGGCTACACCTTC. Its translation: CASGIQGYGYTF.

This clone was recorded once. V and J are TRBV4-1 and TRBJ1-5, with D unresolved. From germline, CDR1 is MGHRA and CDR2 YSYEKL. CDR3 length: 15 residues. V dropped 0 bases and J dropped 6 bases, with 12 bases sitting between them. This CDR3 is CASSQDRAGGQPQHF. CDR3 bases: TGCGCCAGCAGCCAAGATAGGGCGGGAGGTCAGCCCCAGCATTTT.

The chain combines TRBV11-3 with TRBJ2-2; D perhaps matches TRBD2 (5 bases). The CDR3 runs to 13 residues. From germline, CDR1 is SGHNT and CDR2 YENEEA. V dropped 5 bases and J dropped 2 bases, with 6 bases sitting between them. The CDR3: CASSRENTGELFF. DNA of the CDR3: TGTGCCAGCAGCCGGGAAAACACCGGGGAGCTGTTTTTT.

This clone was seen a handful of times. The chain is built from TRBV7-2 and TRBJ1-1; TRBD1 is a possible D gene (5 bases). Germline CDR1 SGHTA, CDR2 FQGNSA. Between the trimmed V and J ends, which lost 1 base and 11 bases, there was a span of 14 bases. CDR3 size: 13 residues. The CDR3 loop reads CASSLVSGHQAFF. The CDR3 DNA reads TGTGCCAGCAGCTTAGTGTCCGGACATCAGGCTTTCTTT.

The rearrangement joins TRBV4-1 to TRBJ2-3, with 12 bases lining up with TRBD2. Germline V gene sequence: CDR1 MGHRA, CDR2 YSYEKL. There are 16 residues in the CDR3. The V and J ends lost 4 bases and 5 bases, in that order; junction bases with no gene match: 7. This CDR3 is CASSRRTSGTQDTQYF. For the CDR3, the DNA is TGCGCCAGCAGCCGACGGACTAGCGGGACCCAAGATACGCAGTATTTT.

This clone was seen more than once but under ten times. The chain employs TRBV11-3 and TRBJ1-1; 8 positions match TRBD1. With 4 bases clipped from V and 1 base from J, the junction kept 2 bases outside the gene matches. This CDR3 comprises 14 residues. CDR1 is SGHNT, CDR2 YENEEA, per germline. CDR3 residues: CASSSGTGNTEAFF. CDR3 bases: TGTGCCAGCAGCTCGGGGACAGGGAACACTGAAGCTTTCTTT.

The chain uses TRBV28 and TRBJ2-1, with a possible D match to TRBD2 (6 bases). The V and J ends lost 4 bases and 8 bases respectively, with 15 bases between them. The CDR3 contains 14 residues. Germline assignment: CDR1 MDHEN and CDR2 SYDVKM. CDR3 protein: CASSSLRGADEQFF. As DNA, the CDR3 is TGTGCCAGCAGTTCCCTGCGGGGAGCGGATGAGCAGTTCTTC.

The V gene is TRBV18, the J gene TRBJ2-5; 7 bases are a match to TRBD2. In germline, CDR1 is KGHSH, CDR2 LQKENI. Trimming at V came to 1 base and at J to 4 bases, leaving 15 bases not matched to a gene. There are 18 residues in the CDR3. The DNA for the CDR3 is TGTGCCAGCTCACCACGGGCTAGCGGACTTCCCCCTGGAGAGACCCAGTACTTC. Translating gives CASSPRASGLPPGETQYF.

This rearrangement joins TRBV7-9 to TRBJ1-1; no clear D gene. V shed 3 bases and J shed 0 bases, with 14 bases lying between them. The CDR3 sequence is 16 residues long. Germline CDR1 and CDR2: SEHNR and FQNEAQ (reference sequence). CDR3 DNA sequence: TGTGCCAGCAGCTTTAGGTCTAGCCCGCTGAACACTGAAGCTTTCTTT. This encodes CASSFRSSPLNTEAFF.

This chain joins TRBV19 and TRBJ2-7, with 7 bases fitting TRBD1. This CDR3 comprises 15 residues. Germline V gene sequence: CDR1 LNHDA, CDR2 SQIVND (reference sequence). V was pared by 5 bases and J by 2 bases, with 9 bases of the junction left unmatched. The CDR3 loop is CASSFRDSIPYEQYF. DNA for the CDR3: TGTGCCAGTAGTTTCCGGGACAGTATTCCCTACGAGCAGTACTTC.

The V and J genes are TRBV6-5 and TRBJ2-7; D might be TRBD2 (6 bases). From germline, CDR1 is MNHEY and CDR2 SVGAGI. The CDR3 runs to 12 residues. Trimming left V 5 bases short and J 5 bases short, with 10 bases between. The DNA of the CDR3 is TGTGCCAGCAGTCGGGGCGGGGACGAGCAGTACTTC. It yields the protein CASSRGGDEQYF.

J is TRBJ1-1 and V is TRBV7-9; D possibly corresponds to TRBD1 (6 bases). The CDR3 runs to 13 residues. Germline lookup yields CDR1 SEHNR and CDR2 FQNEAQ (reference sequence). The germline V and J ends were trimmed by 5 bases and 4 bases, with 11 bases remaining between them. The CDR3 DNA sequence: TGTGCCAGCAGCCAGACCAGGGGCACTGAAGCTTTCTTT. Its translation: CASSQTRGTEAFF.

The rearrangement links TRBV10-2 to TRBJ2-3, with TRBD2 matching over 8 bases. V lost 2 bases to trimming and J lost 4 bases; unmatched junction nucleotides: 5. CDR3 length equals 15 residues. CDR1 and CDR2 from the germline V gene are WSHSY and SAAADI. CDR3 sequence (DNA): TGCGCCAGCAGTGAGACGGGAGGGCGGTCAGATACGCAGTATTTT. Translated, it gives CASSETGGRSDTQYF.